This T cell receptor beta chain came from a study of type 1 and type 2 diabetes patients. The wider study: From PBMCs, CD4+ and CD8+ T cells were isolated by magnetic microbeads.

V was clipped by 5 bases and J by 4 bases; unmatched bases: 5. The CDR3 length is 13 residues. Germline lookup yields CDR1 SGHVS and CDR2 FNYEAQ. Each diabetic donor fulfilled classification criteria for either type 1 or type 2. PCR was run on genomic DNA. The TCR beta CDR3 region was amplified using 30 forward and 13 reverse primers. TCRdb independently ran MiXCR on the multiplex PCR reads; one entry per CDR3 protein. This repertoire shows around 300,000 distinct CDR3 sequences, around 50% found once; its top ten account for roughly 13%. The J gene is TRBJ2-7, the V gene TRBV7-6; TRBD1 matches 7 bases. Sequenced sample: peripheral blood mononuclear cells (PBMCs). This TCR was recovered from a man aged 18 to 29 with type 2 diabetes. CDR3 nucleotide sequence: TGTGCCAGCAGCCCGGGACAGCTATACGAGCAGTACTTC. Protein product: CASSPGQLYEQYF.